This TCR beta chain was identified during a study of shared clonotypes between healthy human individuals. Study-wide results and caveats: It was the non-shared clonotypes that had lower generation probabilities than clonotypes shared by all four donors.

Remarks on this clone: Its target is not known. This CDR3 is also generated by other DNA sequences in the sample.

Healthy adults negative for HIV, lacking recent acute infections or vaccinations, served as donors. From CD4+ cells came CD45RA+ naive and CD45RA-negative memory subsets. The authors loaded roughly 200 ng DNA, roughly 33,000 T cell genomes, into sorted-subset replicate PCRs. Generated by immunoSEQ multiplex PCR, the TCRdb table keeps only in-frame clones and is missing some. The sample lists about 2 million clones, 95% occurring once. Input material: naive CD4+ T cells sorted from blood. As to subset: CD45RA+ positively selected. This clonotype was obtained from a man between 18 and 35 years old in good health.

The CDR3 here is CASSYKGTDTQYF. For the CDR3, the DNA is TGTGCCAGCAGTTATAAAGGGACAGATACGCAGTATTTT. The V call is TRBV6-5, the J call TRBJ2-3, with no clear D. CDR3 size: 13 residues. The germline V gene encodes CDR1 MNHEY and CDR2 SVGAGI. Trimming removed 3 bases from V and 3 bases from J, with 7 bases in between.